This TCR beta chain was found in a study of CD8+ T cells in alopecia areata. The wider study: The drug, oral tofacitinib, was given to treated patients at 5 to 10 mg twice daily. The study, taken as a whole, reports: Under tofacitinib, fewer expanded CD8+ clones appeared among the top 100 scalp clones. Normal scalp showed lower clonality than lesional scalp, especially alopecia totalis/universalis.

This clone was seen more than once but under ten times. The target antigen is unknown. Treatment in this sample: oral pan-JAK inhibitor, 5-10 mg twice daily. From germline, CDR1 is SQVTM and CDR2 ANQGSEA. The V end was cut by 2 bases, the J end by 7 bases, with 15 bases between. The CDR3 runs 13 residues. In each case, RNA was isolated and then reverse transcribed into cDNA as the sequencing template. Sequencing used immunoSEQ multiplex PCR; TCRdb keeps in-frame clones, though not all of them. The sample yields a few hundred thousand clones, just over 65% seen once. Sequencing was performed on CD4+ T cells sorted from blood, taken at roughly week 45, from a patient treated with tofacitinib. The receptor's source is a human donor with alopecia areata. The genes are TRBV29-1 and TRBJ2-7, with D unclear. CDR3 loop: CSVEIGLIEEQYF. The CDR3, as DNA: TGCAGCGTTGAAATAGGCCTTATCGAGGAGCAGTACTTC.